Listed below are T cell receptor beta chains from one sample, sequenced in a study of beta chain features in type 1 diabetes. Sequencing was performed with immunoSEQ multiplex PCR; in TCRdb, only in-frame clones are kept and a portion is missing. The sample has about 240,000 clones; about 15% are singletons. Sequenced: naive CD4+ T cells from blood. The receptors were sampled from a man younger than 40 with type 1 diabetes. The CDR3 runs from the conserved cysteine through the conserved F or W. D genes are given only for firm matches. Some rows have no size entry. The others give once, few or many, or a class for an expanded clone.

CDR3: CASSQGMAGTGTDTQYF
DNA: TGTGCCAGCAGCCAAGGGATGGCGGGAACTGGCACAGATACGCAGTATTTT
D: .
size: .
J: TRBJ2-3
V: TRBV4-2

CDR3: CASSLMTGGETQYF
DNA: TGCGCCAGCAGCTTGATGACAGGGGGGGAGACCCAGTACTTC
D: TRBD1
size: .
J: TRBJ2-5
V: TRBV5-1

CDR3: CAISELAEGNEQFF
DNA: TGTGCCATCAGTGAATTGGCGGAGGGCAATGAGCAGTTCTTC
D: .
size: .
J: TRBJ2-1
V: TRBV10-3

CDR3: CASSLRDRRGEQYF
DNA: TGTGCCAGCAGTCTCCGGGACAGGAGGGGCGAGCAGTACTTC
D: TRBD1
size: few
J: TRBJ2-7
V: TRBV25-1

CDR3: CASSVGSSGGYNEQFF
DNA: TGTGCCAGCAGCGTAGGGAGTAGCGGGGGTTACAATGAGCAGTTCTTC
D: TRBD2
size: .
J: TRBJ2-1
V: TRBV9

CDR3: CASSQGTGQNNEQFF
DNA: TGTGCCAGCAGCCAGGGAACGGGACAGAACAATGAGCAGTTCTTC
D: TRBD1
size: few
J: TRBJ2-1
V: TRBV13

CDR3: CASSRETEAFF
DNA: TGTGCCAGCAGTCGGGAGACTGAAGCTTTCTTT
D: .
size: few
J: TRBJ1-1
V: TRBV6-5

CDR3: CASRLDYSDNEQFF
DNA: TGTGCCAGCCGCCTGGACTACTCTGACAATGAGCAGTTCTTC
D: .
size: .
J: TRBJ2-1
V: TRBV6-5

CDR3: CAWSVQLAGGKETQYF
DNA: TGTGCCTGGAGTGTACAACTAGCGGGGGGGAAAGAGACCCAGTACTTC
D: TRBD2
size: few
J: TRBJ2-5
V: TRBV30

CDR3: CAWSALAGEQFF
DNA: TGTGCCTGGAGTGCACTAGCGGGAGAGCAGTTCTTC
D: TRBD2
size: many
J: TRBJ2-1
V: TRBV30

CDR3: CAWSSTPLSSYNEQFF
DNA: TGTGCCTGGAGTTCTACTCCGTTGAGCTCCTACAATGAGCAGTTCTTC
D: .
size: .
J: TRBJ2-1
V: TRBV30

CDR3: CASSFDRGTDTQYF
DNA: TGTGCCAGCAGCTTTGACAGGGGGACAGATACGCAGTATTTT
D: TRBD1
size: few
J: TRBJ2-3
V: TRBV11-2

CDR3: CASSLGGVSQPQHF
DNA: TGTGCCAGCAGTTTGGGGGGGGTGAGTCAGCCCCAGCATTTT
D: .
size: .
J: TRBJ1-5
V: TRBV27

CDR3: CASSATSGTYNEQFF
DNA: TGTGCCAGCAGCGCAACTAGCGGTACATACAATGAGCAGTTCTTC
D: TRBD2
size: .
J: TRBJ2-1
V: TRBV9

CDR3: CASSLQGEIPGELFF
DNA: TGTGCCAGCAGCCTACAGGGGGAGATTCCCGGGGAGCTGTTTTTT
D: TRBD1
size: .
J: TRBJ2-2
V: TRBV7-9

CDR3: CASSREGYEQYF
DNA: TGTGCCAGCAGTCGGGAGGGTTACGAGCAGTACTTC
D: TRBD2
size: .
J: TRBJ2-7
V: TRBV6-1

CDR3: CASSFHRSPYEQYF
DNA: TGTGCCAGCAGCTTTCACAGGTCACCTTACGAGCAGTACTTC
D: .
size: few
J: TRBJ2-7
V: TRBV7-9

CDR3: CASPPGETNTGELFF
DNA: TGTGCCAGCCCGCCGGGGGAAACGAACACCGGGGAGCTGTTTTTT
D: .
size: .
J: TRBJ2-2
V: TRBV18

CDR3: CASSSGQMNTEAFF
DNA: TGTGCCAGCAGTTCTGGACAGATGAACACTGAAGCTTTCTTT
D: .
size: .
J: TRBJ1-1
V: TRBV6-6

CDR3: CASTYRNRVTGELFF
DNA: TGTGCCAGCACCTACAGGAATCGGGTCACCGGGGAGCTGTTTTTT
D: .
size: few
J: TRBJ2-2
V: TRBV6-5

CDR3: CASSSGQGAYGYTF
DNA: TGTGCCAGCAGTTCCGGACAGGGGGCCTATGGCTACACCTTC
D: TRBD1
size: few
J: TRBJ1-2
V: TRBV7-9

CDR3: CASSSGGNTEAFF
DNA: TGTGCCAGCAGCTCGGGTGGGAACACTGAAGCTTTCTTT
D: .
size: few
J: TRBJ1-1
V: TRBV7-4

CDR3: CASREVSEQYF
DNA: TGTGCCAGCAGGGAGGTGAGCGAGCAGTACTTC
D: .
size: few
J: TRBJ2-7
V: TRBV2

CDR3: CASSLTGTGDQPQHF
DNA: TGCGCCAGCAGCCTAACCGGGACAGGGGATCAGCCCCAGCATTTT
D: TRBD1
size: .
J: TRBJ1-5
V: TRBV5-1

CDR3: CSVTGHEPNYGYTF
DNA: TGCAGCGTTACCGGACACGAACCTAACTATGGCTACACCTTC
D: .
size: .
J: TRBJ1-2
V: TRBV29-1

CDR3: CASTEGGTQPQHF
DNA: TGTGCCAGCACCGAAGGGGGTACTCAGCCCCAGCATTTT
D: .
size: .
J: TRBJ1-5
V: TRBV2

CDR3: CASSYSRQPNTEAFF
DNA: TGTGCCAGCAGTTACTCTAGACAGCCGAACACTGAAGCTTTCTTT
D: .
size: few
J: TRBJ1-1
V: TRBV6-5

CDR3: CASSEARWVEQFF
DNA: TGTGCCAGCAGTGAAGCGCGGTGGGTCGAGCAGTTCTTC
D: .
size: .
J: TRBJ2-1
V: TRBV6-1

CDR3: CASSIPGFNGYTF
DNA: TGTGCCAGTAGTATTCCAGGGTTTAATGGCTACACCTTC
D: .
size: .
J: TRBJ1-2
V: TRBV19

CDR3: CASSTQSPYEQYF
DNA: TGTGCCAGCAGCACTCAAAGCCCCTACGAGCAGTACTTC
D: .
size: few
J: TRBJ2-7
V: TRBV7-9

CDR3: CASSPGLTVGETQYF
DNA: TGTGCCAGCAGCCCAGGACTGACGGTGGGGGAGACCCAGTACTTC
D: .
size: .
J: TRBJ2-5
V: TRBV11-3

CDR3: CAWRAGGRTHSGANVLTF
DNA: TGTGCCTGGAGGGCAGGGGGGCGAACCCACTCTGGGGCCAACGTCCTGACTTTC
D: .
size: few
J: TRBJ2-6
V: TRBV30

CDR3: CASSGQGAGANVLTF
DNA: TGTGCCAGCAGTGGACAGGGGGCCGGGGCCAACGTCCTGACTTTC
D: TRBD1
size: .
J: TRBJ2-6
V: TRBV2

CDR3: CASTDFRSGLTEAFF
DNA: TGTGCCAGTACAGATTTCAGGTCAGGGCTCACTGAAGCTTTCTTT
D: .
size: few
J: TRBJ1-1
V: TRBV19

CDR3: CASSLQDRATF
DNA: TGTGCCAGCAGCCTCCAGGACAGGGCTACCTTC
D: TRBD1
size: .
J: TRBJ1-2
V: TRBV5-6

CDR3: CASSQGQGAGGELFF
DNA: TGTGCCAGCAGCCAGGGACAGGGGGCGGGCGGGGAGCTGTTTTTT
D: TRBD1
size: .
J: TRBJ2-2
V: TRBV7-8